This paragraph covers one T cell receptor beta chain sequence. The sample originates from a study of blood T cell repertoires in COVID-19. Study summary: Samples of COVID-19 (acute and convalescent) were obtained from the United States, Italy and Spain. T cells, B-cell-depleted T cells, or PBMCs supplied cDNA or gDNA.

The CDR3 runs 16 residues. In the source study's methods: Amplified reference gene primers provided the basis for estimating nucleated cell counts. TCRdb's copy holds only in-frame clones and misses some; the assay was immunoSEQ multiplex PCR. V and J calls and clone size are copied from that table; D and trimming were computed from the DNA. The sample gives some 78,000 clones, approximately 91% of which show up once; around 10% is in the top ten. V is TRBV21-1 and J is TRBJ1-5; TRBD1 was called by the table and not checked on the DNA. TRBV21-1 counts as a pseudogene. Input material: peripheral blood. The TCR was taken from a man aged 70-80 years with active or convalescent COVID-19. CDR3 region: CASLQIAPGASQPQHF. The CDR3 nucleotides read TGTGCCAGCCTCCAAATAGCCCCAGGGGCAAGTCAGCCCCAGCATTTT.